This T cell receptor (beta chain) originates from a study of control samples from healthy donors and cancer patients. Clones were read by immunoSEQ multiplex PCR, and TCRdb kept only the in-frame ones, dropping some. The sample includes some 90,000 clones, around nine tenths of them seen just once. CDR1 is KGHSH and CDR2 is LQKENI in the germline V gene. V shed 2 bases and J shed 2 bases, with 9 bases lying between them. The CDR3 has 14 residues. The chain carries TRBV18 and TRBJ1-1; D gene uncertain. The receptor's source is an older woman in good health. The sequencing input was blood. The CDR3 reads CASSPMRDNTEAFF. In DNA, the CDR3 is TGTGCCAGCTCACCAATGAGAGACAACACTGAAGCTTTCTTT. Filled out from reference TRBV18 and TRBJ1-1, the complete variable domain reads NAGVMQNPRHLVRRRGQEARLRCSPMKGHSHVYWYRQLPEEGLKFMVYLQKENIIDESGMPKERFSAEFPKEGPSILRIQQVVRGDSAAYFCASSPMRDNTEAFFGQGTRLTVV.